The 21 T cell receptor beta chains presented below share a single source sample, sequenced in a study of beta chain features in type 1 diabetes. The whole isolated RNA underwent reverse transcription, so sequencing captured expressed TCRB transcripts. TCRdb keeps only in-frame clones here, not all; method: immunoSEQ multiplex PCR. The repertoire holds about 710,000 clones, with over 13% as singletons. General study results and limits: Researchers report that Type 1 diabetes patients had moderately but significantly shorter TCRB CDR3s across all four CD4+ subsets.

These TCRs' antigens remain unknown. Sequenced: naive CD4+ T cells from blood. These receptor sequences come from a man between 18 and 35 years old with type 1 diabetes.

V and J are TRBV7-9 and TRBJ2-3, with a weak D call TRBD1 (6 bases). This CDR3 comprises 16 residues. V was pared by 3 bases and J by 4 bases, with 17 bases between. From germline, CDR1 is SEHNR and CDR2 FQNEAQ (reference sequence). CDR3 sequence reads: CASSFLEGRGPDTQYF. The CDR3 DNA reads TGTGCCAGCAGCTTCCTCGAGGGCAGGGGCCCAGATACGCAGTATTTT.

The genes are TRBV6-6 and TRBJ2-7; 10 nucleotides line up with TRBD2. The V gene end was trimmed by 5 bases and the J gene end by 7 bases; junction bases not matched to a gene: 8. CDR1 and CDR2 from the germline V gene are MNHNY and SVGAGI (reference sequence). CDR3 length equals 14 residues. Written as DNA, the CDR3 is TGTGCCAGCAGTAGCGGGAGGGCCGGAGGGGAGCAGTACTTC. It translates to CASSSGRAGGEQYF.

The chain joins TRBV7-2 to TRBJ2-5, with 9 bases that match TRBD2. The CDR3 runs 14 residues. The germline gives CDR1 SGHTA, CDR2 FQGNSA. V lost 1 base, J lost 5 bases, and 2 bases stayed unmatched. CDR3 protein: CASSLGGGAETQYF. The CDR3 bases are TGTGCCAGCAGCTTAGGCGGGGGGGCGGAGACCCAGTACTTC.

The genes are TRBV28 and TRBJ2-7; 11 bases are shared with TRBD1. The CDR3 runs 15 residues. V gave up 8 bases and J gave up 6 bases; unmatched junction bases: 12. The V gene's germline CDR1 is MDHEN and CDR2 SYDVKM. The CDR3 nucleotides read TGTGCCAGCTCCTCCAGGACAGGGGGCAGATCCGAGCAGTACTTC. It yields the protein CASSSRTGGRSEQYF.

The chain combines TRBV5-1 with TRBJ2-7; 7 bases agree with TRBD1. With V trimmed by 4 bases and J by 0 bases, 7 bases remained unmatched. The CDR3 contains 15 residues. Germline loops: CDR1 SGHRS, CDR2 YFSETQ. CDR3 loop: CASSRDRASSYEQYF. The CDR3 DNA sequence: TGCGCCAGCAGCAGAGACAGGGCAAGCTCCTACGAGCAGTACTTC.

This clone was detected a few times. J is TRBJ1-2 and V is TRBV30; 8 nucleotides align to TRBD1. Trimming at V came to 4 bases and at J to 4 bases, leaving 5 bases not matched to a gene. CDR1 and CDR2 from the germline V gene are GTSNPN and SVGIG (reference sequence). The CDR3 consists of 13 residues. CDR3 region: CAWTRTGPYGYTF. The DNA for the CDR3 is TGTGCCTGGACAAGGACAGGGCCCTATGGCTACACCTTC.

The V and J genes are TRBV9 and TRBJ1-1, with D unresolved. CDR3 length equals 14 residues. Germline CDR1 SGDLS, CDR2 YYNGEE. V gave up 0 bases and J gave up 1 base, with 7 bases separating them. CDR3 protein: CASSVDGRNTEAFF. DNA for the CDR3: TGTGCCAGCAGCGTAGATGGGAGGAACACTGAAGCTTTCTTT.

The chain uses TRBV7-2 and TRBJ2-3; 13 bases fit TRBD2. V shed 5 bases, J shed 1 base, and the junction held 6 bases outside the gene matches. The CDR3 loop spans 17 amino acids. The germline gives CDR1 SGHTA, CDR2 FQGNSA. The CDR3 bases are TGTGCCAGCAGCACCGGACTAGCGGGGGCCCGCACAGATACGCAGTATTTT. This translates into CASSTGLAGARTDTQYF.

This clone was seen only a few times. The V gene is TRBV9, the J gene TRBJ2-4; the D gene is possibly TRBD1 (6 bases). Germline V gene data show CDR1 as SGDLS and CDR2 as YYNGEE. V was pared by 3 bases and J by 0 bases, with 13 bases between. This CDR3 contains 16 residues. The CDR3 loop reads CASSAGTWIAKNIQYF. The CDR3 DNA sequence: TGTGCCAGCAGCGCCGGGACATGGATAGCCAAAAACATTCAGTACTTC. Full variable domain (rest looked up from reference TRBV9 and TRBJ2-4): DSGVTQTPKHLITATGQRVTLRCSPRSGDLSVYWYQQSLDQGLQFLIQYYNGEERAKGNILERFSAQQFPDLHSELNLSSLELGDSALYFCASSAGTWIAKNIQYFGAGTRLSVL.

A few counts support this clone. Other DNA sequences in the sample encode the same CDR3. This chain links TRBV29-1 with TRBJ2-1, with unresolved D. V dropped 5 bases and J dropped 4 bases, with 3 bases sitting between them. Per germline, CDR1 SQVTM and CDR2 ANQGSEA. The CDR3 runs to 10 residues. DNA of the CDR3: TGCAGCGTTCTTTACAATGAGCAGTTCTTC. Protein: CSVLYNEQFF.

The DNA of the CDR3 is TGTGCCAGCAGCGTAGGCGTATCCGGGACTCTCTACGAGCAGTACTTC. This encodes CASSVGVSGTLYEQYF. The chain employs TRBV9 and TRBJ2-7; a possible D gene is TRBD2 (6 bases). There are 16 residues in the CDR3. Trimming took off 0 bases at V and 3 bases at J, with 16 bases between the two ends. CDR1 and CDR2 from the germline V gene are SGDLS and YYNGEE.

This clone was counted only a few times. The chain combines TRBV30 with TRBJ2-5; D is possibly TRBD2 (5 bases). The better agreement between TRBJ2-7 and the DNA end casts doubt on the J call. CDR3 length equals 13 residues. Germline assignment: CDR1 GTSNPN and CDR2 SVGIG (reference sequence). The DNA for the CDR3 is TGTGCCTGGAGTGTTATTAGCGATTACGAGCAGTACTTC. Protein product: CAWSVISDYEQYF.

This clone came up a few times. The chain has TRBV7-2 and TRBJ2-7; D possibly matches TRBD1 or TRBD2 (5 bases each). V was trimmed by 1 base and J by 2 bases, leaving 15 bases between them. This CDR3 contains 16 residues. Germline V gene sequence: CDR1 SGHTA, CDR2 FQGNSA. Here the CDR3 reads CASSLGDPQVPYEQYF. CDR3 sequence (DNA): TGTGCCAGCAGCTTAGGGGACCCTCAAGTACCCTACGAGCAGTACTTC. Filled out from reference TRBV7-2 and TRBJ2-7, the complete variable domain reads GAGVSQSPSNKVTEKGKDVELRCDPISGHTALYWYRQSLGQGLEFLIYFQGNSAPDKSGLPSDRFSAERTGGSVSTLTIQRTQQEDSAVYLCASSLGDPQVPYEQYFGPGTRLTVT.

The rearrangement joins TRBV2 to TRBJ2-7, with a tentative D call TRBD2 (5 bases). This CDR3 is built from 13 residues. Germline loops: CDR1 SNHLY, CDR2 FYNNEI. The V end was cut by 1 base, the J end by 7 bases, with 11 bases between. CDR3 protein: CASSEVRGGEQYF. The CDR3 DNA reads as TGTGCCAGCAGTGAAGTTCGCGGAGGAGAGCAGTACTTC.

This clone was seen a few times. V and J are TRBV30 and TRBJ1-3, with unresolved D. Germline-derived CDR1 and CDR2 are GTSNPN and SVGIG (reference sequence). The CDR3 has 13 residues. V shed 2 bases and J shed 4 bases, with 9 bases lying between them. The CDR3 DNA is TGTGCCTGGAGTCCGTCCGGAGGAAACACCATATATTTT. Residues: CAWSPSGGNTIYF.

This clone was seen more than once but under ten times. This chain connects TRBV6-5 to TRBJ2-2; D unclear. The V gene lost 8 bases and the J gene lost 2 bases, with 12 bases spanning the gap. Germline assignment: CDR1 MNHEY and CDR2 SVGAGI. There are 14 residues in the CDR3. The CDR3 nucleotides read TGTGCCAGCTCGTCGTCAGTTAACACCGGGGAGCTGTTTTTT. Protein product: CASSSSVNTGELFF.

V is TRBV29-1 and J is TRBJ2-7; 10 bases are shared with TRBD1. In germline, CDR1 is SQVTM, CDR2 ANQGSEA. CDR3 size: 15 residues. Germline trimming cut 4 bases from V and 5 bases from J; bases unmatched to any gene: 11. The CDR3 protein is CSVVFLDRGFNEQYF. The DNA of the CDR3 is TGCAGCGTTGTTTTTCTGGACAGGGGGTTTAACGAGCAGTACTTC.

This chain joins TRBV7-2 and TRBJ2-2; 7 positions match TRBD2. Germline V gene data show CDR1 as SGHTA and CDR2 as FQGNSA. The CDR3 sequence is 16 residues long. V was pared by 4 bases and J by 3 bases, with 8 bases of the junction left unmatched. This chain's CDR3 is CASSYPTRGDTGELFF. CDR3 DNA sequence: TGTGCCAGCAGCTACCCCACACGGGGGGACACCGGGGAGCTGTTTTTT.

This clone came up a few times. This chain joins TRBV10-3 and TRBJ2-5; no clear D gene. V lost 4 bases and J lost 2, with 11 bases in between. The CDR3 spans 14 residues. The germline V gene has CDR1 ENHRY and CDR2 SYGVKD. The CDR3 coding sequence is TGTGCCATCAGTGTTGGCGGAACACAAGAGACCCAGTACTTC. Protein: CAISVGGTQETQYF.

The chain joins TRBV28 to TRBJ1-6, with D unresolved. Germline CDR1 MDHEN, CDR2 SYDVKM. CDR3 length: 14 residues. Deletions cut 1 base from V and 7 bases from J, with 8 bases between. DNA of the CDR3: TGTGCCAGCAGTTTATACAGCGACAATTCACCCCTCCACTTT. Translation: CASSLYSDNSPLHF.

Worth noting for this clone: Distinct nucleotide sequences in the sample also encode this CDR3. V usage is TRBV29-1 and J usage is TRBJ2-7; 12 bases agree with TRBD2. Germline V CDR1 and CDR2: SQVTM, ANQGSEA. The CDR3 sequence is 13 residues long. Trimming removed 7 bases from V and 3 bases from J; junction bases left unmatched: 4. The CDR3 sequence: CSAGLAGSYEQYF. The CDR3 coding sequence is TGCAGCGCTGGACTAGCGGGGAGCTACGAGCAGTACTTC.